The 23 T cell receptor beta chains below all came from one sample that was sequenced in a study of blood T cell repertoires in COVID-19. Some clones are missing from TCRdb's copy, which holds only in-frame ones; the method was immunoSEQ multiplex PCR. Here the sample spans over 250,000 clones, more than 75% being singletons. The sequencing sample was made of peripheral blood. The receptor source for this set is a woman between 35 and 50 years old who had recovered from COVID-19.

The chain joins TRBV11-2 to TRBJ2-7; TRBD1 aligns across 7 bases. The V gene's germline CDR1 is SGHAT and CDR2 FQNNGV. With 5 bases clipped from V and 3 bases from J, the junction kept 1 base outside the gene matches. CDR3 length equals 12 residues. CDR3 nucleotide sequence: TGTGCCAGCAGCAGACAGGGCTACGAGCAGTACTTC. Translation: CASSRQGYEQYF.

The chain carries TRBV10-3 and TRBJ1-2, with D possibly matching TRBD1 (6 bases). The CDR3 spans 12 residues. Germline V gene data show CDR1 as ENHRY and CDR2 as SYGVKD. With 3 bases removed from V and 8 bases from J, the gap between germline ends came to 10 bases. The CDR3 DNA follows: TGTGCCATCAGTGACCCGACAGGCGGCTACACCTTC. Its protein is CAISDPTGGYTF.

This clone was seen more than once but under ten times. This chain uses TRBV29-1 with TRBJ2-2; weak D call: TRBD2 (6 bases). The CDR3 consists of 13 residues. Germline V gene data show CDR1 as SQVTM and CDR2 as ANQGSEA. The V end lost 7 bases, the J end lost 3 bases, and 12 bases lay between the germline ends. As DNA, the CDR3 is TGCAGCGCCCGGGGGTCGGACACCGGGGAGCTGTTTTTT. This gives the protein CSARGSDTGELFF.

V gene TRBV19 combines with J gene TRBJ1-5, with 7 bases matching TRBD1. J gave up 3 bases and V 5 bases, and 7 bases lay outside the gene matches. Germline V gene lookup returns CDR1 LNHDA and CDR2 SQIVND (reference sequence). This CDR3 spans 15 amino acids. The CDR3 loop reads CASSARDSLNQPQHF. The CDR3 DNA reads as TGTGCCAGTAGTGCCCGGGACAGCCTCAATCAGCCCCAGCATTTT.

The V gene is TRBV5-6, the J gene TRBJ2-2; TRBD2 is a possible D gene (5 bases). Germline lookup yields CDR1 SGHDT and CDR2 YYEEEE. The CDR3 totals 15 residues. Trimming stripped 1 base from V and 5 bases from J, with 12 bases between. DNA for the CDR3: TGTGCCAGCAGCTTGCGGGGTAGCTTGACCGGGGAGCTGTTTTTT. As protein: CASSLRGSLTGELFF.

This chain joins TRBV4-1 and TRBJ1-1, with D possibly TRBD1 on 5 matching bases. Trimming cost V 4 bases and J 4 bases, with 19 bases left between them. CDR1 and CDR2 (germline): MGHRA, YSYEKL. This CDR3 spans 16 amino acids. The CDR3 coding sequence is TGCGCCAGCAGCCCTCCGCTGGGAGGGGCGAGCACTGAAGCTTTCTTT. Protein product: CASSPPLGGASTEAFF.

The chain's CDR3 is CASSQAGSGRAYEQYF. Here the CDR3 DNA reads TGTGCCAGCAGCCAAGCGGGTAGCGGGAGGGCCTACGAGCAGTACTTC. This chain connects TRBV3-1 (or the pseudogene TRBV3-2) to TRBJ2-7, with 11 bases identical to TRBD2. The trim removed 1 base at V and 2 bases at J, leaving 4 bases unmatched. The CDR3 runs to 16 residues. Germline CDR1 LGHDT, CDR2 YNNKEL (reference sequence).

The chain combines TRBV11-2 with TRBJ1-2; a weak D match, TRBD1 (6 bases). CDR1 and CDR2 from the germline V gene are SGHAT and FQNNGV. This CDR3 is 14 amino acids long. The V and J ends lost 1 base and 4 bases respectively, with 10 bases between them. In DNA, the CDR3 is TGTGCCAGCAGCTTAGGGGACACCAGCTATGGCTACACCTTC. Its translation: CASSLGDTSYGYTF.

This clone occurred once. The rearrangement links TRBV3-1 (or the pseudogene TRBV3-2) to TRBJ2-7, with D tentatively TRBD1 (6 bases). The V end was cut by 4 bases, the J end by 3 bases, with 10 bases between. Germline V gives CDR1 LGHDT, CDR2 YNNKEL (reference sequence). The CDR3 has 13 amino acids. DNA of the CDR3: TGTGCCAGCAGCCCGGGACAACACTACGAGCAGTACTTC. As protein: CASSPGQHYEQYF.

This clone has a single count. The rearrangement joins TRBV14 to TRBJ2-7, with D possibly TRBD2 on 7 matching bases. Germline loops: CDR1 SGHDN, CDR2 FVKESK. The CDR3 length is 15 residues. Trimming removed 2 bases at V and 0 bases at J, with 11 bases between. The DNA for the CDR3 is TGTGCCAGCAGCCAACGGGGGGCCCCCTCCTACGAGCAGTACGTC. Translating it yields CASSQRGAPSYEQYV.

The J gene is TRBJ2-1, the V gene TRBV5-1; D is uncertain. The germline V gene encodes CDR1 SGHRS and CDR2 YFSETQ. The CDR3 covers 14 residues. Trimming removed 0 bases from V and 3 bases from J, with 7 bases in between. For the CDR3, the DNA is TGCGCCAGCAGCTTGGGGCCCGACTACAATGAGCAGTTCTTC. It encodes CASSLGPDYNEQFF. Using reference TRBV5-1 and TRBJ2-1 for the parts outside the CDR3, the full variable domain is KAGVTQTPRYLIKTRGQQVTLSCSPISGHRSVSWYQQTPGQGLQFLFEYFSETQRNKGNFPGRFSGRQFSNSRSEMNVSTLELGDSALYLCASSLGPDYNEQFFGPGTRLTVL.

The J gene is TRBJ2-3, the V gene TRBV7-9; 7 bases are a match to TRBD1. Germline assignment: CDR1 SEHNR and CDR2 FQNEAQ (reference sequence). The CDR3 is 15 residues long. Unmatched junction bases numbered 3, after V lost 1 base and J lost 2 bases. In DNA form, the CDR3 reads TGTGCCAGCAGCTTAGGAGGACAGGTCACAGATACGCAGTATTTT. It specifies CASSLGGQVTDTQYF.

This clone was picked up many times. The V and J genes are TRBV27 and TRBJ1-3; a weak D match, TRBD1 (6 bases). CDR3 length equals 19 residues. Germline lookup yields CDR1 MNHEY and CDR2 SMNVEV (reference sequence). Trimming removed 0 bases at V and 3 bases at J, with 21 bases between. The CDR3 DNA sequence: TGTGCCAGCAGTTTATCGCCACCGACGGGGGGGGCATATGGAAACACCATATATTTT. Residues: CASSLSPPTGGAYGNTIYF.

The chain uses TRBV5-8 and TRBJ2-7; TRBD1 agrees at 9 bases. Germline-derived CDR1 and CDR2 are SGHTS and YDEGEE. This CDR3 comprises 14 residues. The J segment lost 4 bases and the V segment lost 0 bases, leaving 2 bases of the junction unmatched. In nucleotides, the CDR3 is TGTGCCAGCAGCTTGGGACAGGGGGTTTACGAGCAGTACTTC. Its protein is CASSLGQGVYEQYF.

The chain combines TRBV29-1 with TRBJ1-5; D unresolved. V was clipped by 6 bases and J by 6 bases, with 12 bases between them. Per germline, CDR1 SQVTM and CDR2 ANQGSEA. This CDR3 region has 12 residues. The CDR3: CSVRSGGQPQHF. The DNA of the CDR3 is TGCAGCGTACGGTCCGGAGGTCAGCCCCAGCATTTT.

CDR3 loop: CASSQGLIGGGQHF. The CDR3 nucleotides read TGTGCCAGCAGCCAAGGGCTCATAGGTGGGGGGCAGCATTTT. V and J are TRBV3-1 (or the pseudogene TRBV3-2) and TRBJ1-5, with D perhaps TRBD1 (5 bases). CDR3 length equals 14 residues. The germline V gene has CDR1 LGHDT and CDR2 YNNKEL (reference sequence). V was cut by 1 base and J by 13 bases, with 17 bases left in between.

The V call is TRBV24-1, the J call TRBJ2-1; 7 bases are a match to TRBD2. Per the germline V gene, CDR1 is KGHDR and CDR2 is SFDVKD. J was trimmed by 10 bases and V by 1 base; bases with no gene match: 6. This CDR3 is built from 14 residues. The DNA of the CDR3 is TGTGCCACCAGTGATTTTTCGTTGGGGGGGGAGCAGTTCTTC. This sequence encodes CATSDFSLGGEQFF.

The chain employs TRBV10-2 and TRBJ1-6, with TRBD1 matching 9 bases. The germline CDR1 and CDR2 sequences are WSHSY and SAAADI. Unmatched junction bases numbered 7, after V lost 3 bases and J lost 10 bases. There are 15 residues in the CDR3. The CDR3 DNA sequence: TGCGCCAGCAGTGATTGGGGACAGGGTGGATCACCCCTCCACTTT. This codes for CASSDWGQGGSPLHF.

In this sample, this clone turned up once. The chain employs TRBV6-5 and TRBJ1-2, with 8 bases lining up with TRBD1. There are 14 residues in the CDR3. Germline V gene data show CDR1 as MNHEY and CDR2 as SVGAGI. The ends lost 6 bases at V and 1 base at J; junction bases unmatched: 4. The CDR3 nucleotides read TGTGCCAGCAGGCGACAGGGGAATAACTATGGCTACACCTTC. This encodes CASRRQGNNYGYTF.

The J gene is TRBJ1-5, the V gene TRBV19, with D perhaps TRBD1 (5 bases). Trimming removed 11 bases at V and 7 bases at J, with 18 bases between. This CDR3 region has 13 residues. The germline V gene has CDR1 LNHDA and CDR2 SQIVND (reference sequence). The chain's CDR3 is CAAHAGGYQPQHF. CDR3 coding DNA: TGTGCCGCGCACGCGGGGGGTTACCAGCCCCAGCATTTT.

This chain links TRBV7-2 with TRBJ1-2; TRBD1 matches 8 bases. The CDR3 is 15 residues long. The trim removed 1 base at V and 4 bases at J, leaving 5 bases unmatched. Per germline, CDR1 SGHTA and CDR2 FQGNSA. The CDR3 is CASSLGGQGAYGYTF. The CDR3 nucleotides read TGTGCCAGCAGCTTAGGGGGCCAGGGGGCCTATGGCTACACCTTC. Full variable domain (rest looked up from reference TRBV7-2 and TRBJ1-2): GAGVSQSPSNKVTEKGKDVELRCDPISGHTALYWYRQSLGQGLEFLIYFQGNSAPDKSGLPSDRFSAERTGGSVSTLTIQRTQQEDSAVYLCASSLGGQGAYGYTFGSGTRLTVV.

The chain carries TRBV19 and TRBJ2-2, with 7 bases that match TRBD1. Germline-derived CDR1 and CDR2 are LNHDA and SQIVND (reference sequence). V gave up 0 bases and J gave up 3 bases; unmatched junction bases: 10. This CDR3 comprises 18 residues. The CDR3 DNA is TGTGCCAGTAGTATAGATCGTTCGGGGACAGCCCACACCGGGGAGCTGTTTTTT. Its translation: CASSIDRSGTAHTGELFF.

This clone is a singleton in its sample. The J gene is TRBJ2-3, the V gene TRBV11-3, with a tentative D call TRBD2 (6 bases). CDR1 and CDR2 (germline): SGHNT, YENEEA. Between the trimmed V and J ends, which lost 2 bases and 5 bases, there was a span of 26 bases. This CDR3 has 19 amino acids. CDR3 region: CASSLRLASEGQEVDTQYF. The CDR3, as DNA: TGTGCCAGCAGCTTACGGCTAGCGTCGGAGGGCCAGGAGGTAGATACGCAGTATTTT.